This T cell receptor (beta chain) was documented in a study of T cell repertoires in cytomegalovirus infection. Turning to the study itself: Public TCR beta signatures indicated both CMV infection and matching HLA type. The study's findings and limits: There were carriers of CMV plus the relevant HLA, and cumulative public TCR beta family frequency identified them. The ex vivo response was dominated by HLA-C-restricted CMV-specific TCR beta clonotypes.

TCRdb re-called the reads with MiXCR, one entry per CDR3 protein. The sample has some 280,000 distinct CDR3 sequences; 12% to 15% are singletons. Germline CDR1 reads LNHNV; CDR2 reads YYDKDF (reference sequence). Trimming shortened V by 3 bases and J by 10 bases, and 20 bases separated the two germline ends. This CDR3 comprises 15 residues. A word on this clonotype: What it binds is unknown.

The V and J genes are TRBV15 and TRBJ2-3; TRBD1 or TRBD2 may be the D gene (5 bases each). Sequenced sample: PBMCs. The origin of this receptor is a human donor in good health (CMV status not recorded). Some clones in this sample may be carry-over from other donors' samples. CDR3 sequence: CATSRAGTPGYAQYF. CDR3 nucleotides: TGTGCCACCAGCAGGGCCGGGACCCCAGGATACGCGCAGTATTTT.